Given below is one T cell receptor beta chain in context. Between the trimmed V and J ends, which lost 7 bases and 2 bases, there was a span of 12 bases. The CDR3 runs 14 residues. CDR1 LNHDA and CDR2 SQIVND come from the germline V gene (reference sequence). Data came from immunoSEQ multiplex PCR; TCRdb stores just in-frame clones and leaves some out. This table holds under 70,000 clones, more than 75% found once. The entry originates in a study of OX40 agonist ivuxolimab in advanced cancers. The source was CD4+ or CD8+ T cells sorted from blood, collected in a trial of the OX40 agonist ivuxolimab. This clonotype was sampled from an adult with an advanced solid tumor such as melanoma, head and neck, liver or kidney cancer. The rearrangement uses TRBV19 and TRBJ1-5, with a tentative D call TRBD1 (5 bases). DNA of the CDR3: TGTGCCAGTACGAGCGTGGGGGGCAATCAGCCCCAGCATTTT. Protein sequence: CASTSVGGNQPQHF.